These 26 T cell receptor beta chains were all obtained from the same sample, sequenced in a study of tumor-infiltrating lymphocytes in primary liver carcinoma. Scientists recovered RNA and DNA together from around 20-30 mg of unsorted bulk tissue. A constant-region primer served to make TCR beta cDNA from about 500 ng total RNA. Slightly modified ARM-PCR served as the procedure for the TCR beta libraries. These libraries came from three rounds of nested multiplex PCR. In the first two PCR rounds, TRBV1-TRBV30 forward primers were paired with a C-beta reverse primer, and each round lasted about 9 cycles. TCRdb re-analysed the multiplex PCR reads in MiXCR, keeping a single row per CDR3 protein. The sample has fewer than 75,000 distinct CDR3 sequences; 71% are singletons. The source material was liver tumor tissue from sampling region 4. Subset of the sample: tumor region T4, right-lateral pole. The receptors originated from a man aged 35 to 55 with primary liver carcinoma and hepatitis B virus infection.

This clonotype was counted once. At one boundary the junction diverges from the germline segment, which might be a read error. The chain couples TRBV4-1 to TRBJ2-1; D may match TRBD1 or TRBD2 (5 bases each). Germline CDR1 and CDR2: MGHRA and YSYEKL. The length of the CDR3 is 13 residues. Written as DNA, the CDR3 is TGCGCCAGTAGCCAGGGACGGTGGTATGAGCAGTTCTTT. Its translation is CASSQGRWYEQFF.

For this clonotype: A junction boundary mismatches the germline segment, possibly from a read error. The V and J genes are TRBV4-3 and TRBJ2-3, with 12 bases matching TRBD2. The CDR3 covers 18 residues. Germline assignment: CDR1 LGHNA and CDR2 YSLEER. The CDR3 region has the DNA TGCGCCAGCAGCCCCCTCCCCGTTACTAGCGGGAGGCCGGATACGCGGTATTTT. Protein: CASSPLPVTSGRPDTRYF.

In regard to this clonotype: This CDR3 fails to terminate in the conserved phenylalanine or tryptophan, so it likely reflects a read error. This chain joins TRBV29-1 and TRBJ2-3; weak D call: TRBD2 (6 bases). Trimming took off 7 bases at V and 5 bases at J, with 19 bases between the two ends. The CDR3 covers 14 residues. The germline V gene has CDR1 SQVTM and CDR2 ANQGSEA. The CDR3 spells CSAGRETIIDTQYY. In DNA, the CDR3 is TGCAGCGCAGGGCGGGAAACAATCATAGATACGCAGTATTAT.

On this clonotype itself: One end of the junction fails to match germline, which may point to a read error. CDR3 coding DNA: TGTGCCAGCAGGAAGAGGGCTTCAGGGTTTTGCTACGAGCACTACTTC. As protein: CASRKRASGFCYEHYF. The chain is built from TRBV6-5 and TRBJ2-7; D is tentatively TRBD1 or TRBD2 (5 bases each). CDR1 is MNHEY, CDR2 SVGAGI, per germline. This CDR3 region has 16 residues.

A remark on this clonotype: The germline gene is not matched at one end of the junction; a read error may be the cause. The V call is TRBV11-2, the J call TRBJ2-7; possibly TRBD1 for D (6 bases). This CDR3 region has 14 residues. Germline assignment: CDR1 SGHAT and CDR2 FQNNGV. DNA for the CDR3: TGTGCCAGCAGTTCTCCCGGTGCAGGGGCCGAGAAGTACTTC. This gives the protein CASSSPGAGAEKYF.

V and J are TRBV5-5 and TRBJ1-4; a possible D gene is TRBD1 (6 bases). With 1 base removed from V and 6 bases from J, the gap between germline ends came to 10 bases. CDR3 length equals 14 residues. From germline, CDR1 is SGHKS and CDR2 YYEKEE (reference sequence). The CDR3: CASSLWGPDEKLFF. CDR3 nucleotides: TGTGCCAGCAGCTTGTGGGGGCCTGATGAAAAACTGTTTTTT. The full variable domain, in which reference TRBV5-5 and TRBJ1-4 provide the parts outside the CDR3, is DAGVTQSPTHLIKTRGQQVTLRCSPISGHKSVSWYQQVLGQGPQFIFQYYEKEERGRGNFPDRFSARQFPNYSSELNVNALLLGDSALYLCASSLWGPDEKLFFGSGTQLSVL.

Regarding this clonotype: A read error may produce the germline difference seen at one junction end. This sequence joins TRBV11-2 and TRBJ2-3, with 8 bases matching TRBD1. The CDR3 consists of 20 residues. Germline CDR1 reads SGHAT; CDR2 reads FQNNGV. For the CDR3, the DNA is TGTGCCAGCAACTTAGGGCCGGGACAGGCAAACACTATTAGTACAGGTACGCAGTATTTT. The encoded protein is CASNLGPGQANTISTGTQYF.

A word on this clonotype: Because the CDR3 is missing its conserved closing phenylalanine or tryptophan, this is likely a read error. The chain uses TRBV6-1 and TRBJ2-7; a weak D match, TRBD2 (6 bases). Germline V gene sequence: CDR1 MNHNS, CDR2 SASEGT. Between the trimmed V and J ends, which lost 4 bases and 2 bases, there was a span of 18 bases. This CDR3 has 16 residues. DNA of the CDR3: TGTGCCAGCAGTGCCCTGGAGGGATGGGCCCCCTACGAGCAGTACCTC. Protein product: CASSALEGWAPYEQYL.

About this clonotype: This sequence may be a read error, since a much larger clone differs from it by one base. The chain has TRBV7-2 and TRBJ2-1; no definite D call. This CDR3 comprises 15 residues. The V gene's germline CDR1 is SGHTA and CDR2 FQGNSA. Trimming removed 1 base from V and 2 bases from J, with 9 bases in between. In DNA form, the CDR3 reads TGTGCCAGCAGCTTAGGGGTAAGTCCCTACAATGAGCAGTTCTTC. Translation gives CASSLGVSPYNEQFF.

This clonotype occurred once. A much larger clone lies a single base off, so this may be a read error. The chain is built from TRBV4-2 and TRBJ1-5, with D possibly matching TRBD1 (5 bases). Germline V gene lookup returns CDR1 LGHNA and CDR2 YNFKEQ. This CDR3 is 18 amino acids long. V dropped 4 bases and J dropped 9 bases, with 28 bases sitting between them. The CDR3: CASSLDRIGGTSRRPQHF. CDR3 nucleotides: TGTGCCAGCAGCCTAGATAGAATTGGTGGGACCTCCAGGCGGCCCCAGCATTTT.

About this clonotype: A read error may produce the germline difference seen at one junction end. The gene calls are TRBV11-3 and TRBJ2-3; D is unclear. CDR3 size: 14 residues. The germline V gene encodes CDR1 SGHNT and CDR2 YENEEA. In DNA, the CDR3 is TGTGCCAGCAGCTCAAACCGACAAGGGAATACGCACTATTTT. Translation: CASSSNRQGNTHYF.

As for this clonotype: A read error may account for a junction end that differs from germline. In DNA, the CDR3 is TGTGCCAGCGGCCCTGGACAGGGTTCCTGCAATGAGCGGTTCTTC. The encoded protein is CASGPGQGSCNERFF. The chain links TRBV5-5 to TRBJ2-1; 8 positions match TRBD1. There are 15 residues in the CDR3. Germline V gives CDR1 SGHKS, CDR2 YYEKEE (reference sequence).

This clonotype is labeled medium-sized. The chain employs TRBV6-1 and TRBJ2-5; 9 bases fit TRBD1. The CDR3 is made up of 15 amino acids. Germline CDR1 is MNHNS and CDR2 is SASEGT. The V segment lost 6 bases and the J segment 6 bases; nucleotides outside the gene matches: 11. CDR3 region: CASSTYGTGRKTQYF. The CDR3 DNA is TGTGCCAGCAGCACCTACGGGACAGGGAGAAAGACCCAGTACTTC.

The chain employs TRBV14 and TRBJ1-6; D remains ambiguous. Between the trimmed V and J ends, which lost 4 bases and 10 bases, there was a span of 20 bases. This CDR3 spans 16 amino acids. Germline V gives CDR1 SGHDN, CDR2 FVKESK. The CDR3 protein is CASSPTTGVINSPLHF. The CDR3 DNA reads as TGTGCCAGCAGCCCCACTACTGGGGTAATTAACTCACCCCTCCACTTT.

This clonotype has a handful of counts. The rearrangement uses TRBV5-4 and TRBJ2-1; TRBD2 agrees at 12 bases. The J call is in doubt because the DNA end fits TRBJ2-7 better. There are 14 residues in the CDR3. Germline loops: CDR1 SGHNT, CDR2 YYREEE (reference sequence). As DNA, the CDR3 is TGTGCCAGCAGCTTGGGAGGACTAGCGGGAGAGCAGTACTTC. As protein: CASSLGGLAGEQYF.

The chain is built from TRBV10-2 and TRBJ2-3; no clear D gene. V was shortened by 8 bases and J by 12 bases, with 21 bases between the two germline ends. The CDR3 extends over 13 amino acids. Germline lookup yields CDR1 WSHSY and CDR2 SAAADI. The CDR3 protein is CASGNARTDIQYF. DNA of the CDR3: TGCGCCAGCGGGAATGCGCGCACAGATATACAGTATTTT.

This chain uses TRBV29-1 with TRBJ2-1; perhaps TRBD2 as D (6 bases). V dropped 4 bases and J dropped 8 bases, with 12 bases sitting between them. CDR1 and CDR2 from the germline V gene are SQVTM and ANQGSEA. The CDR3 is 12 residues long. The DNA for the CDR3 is TGCAGCGTTGGGCAGGGAGGCGATGAGCAGTTCTTC. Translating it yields CSVGQGGDEQFF.

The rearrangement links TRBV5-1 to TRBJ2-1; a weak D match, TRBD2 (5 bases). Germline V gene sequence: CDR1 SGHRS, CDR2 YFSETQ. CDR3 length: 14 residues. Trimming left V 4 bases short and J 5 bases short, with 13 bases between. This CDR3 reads CASSTRDPDNEQFF. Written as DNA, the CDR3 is TGCGCCAGCAGCACTAGGGATCCGGACAATGAGCAGTTCTTC.

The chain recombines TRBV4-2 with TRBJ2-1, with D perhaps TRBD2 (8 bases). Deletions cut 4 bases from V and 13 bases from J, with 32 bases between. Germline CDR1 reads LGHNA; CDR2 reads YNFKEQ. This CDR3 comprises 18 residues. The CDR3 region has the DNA TGTGCCAGCAGCCGAGAGGACAGGTACACTGGCCTAGCGGGCCGTCAGTTCTTC. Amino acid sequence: CASSREDRYTGLAGRQFF.

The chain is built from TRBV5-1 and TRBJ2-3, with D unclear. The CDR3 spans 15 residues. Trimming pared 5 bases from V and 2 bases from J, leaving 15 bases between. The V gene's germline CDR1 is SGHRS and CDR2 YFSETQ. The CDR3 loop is CASSLGYGSTDTQYF. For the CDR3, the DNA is TGCGCCAGCAGTTTAGGCTACGGGTCCACAGATACGCAGTATTTT.

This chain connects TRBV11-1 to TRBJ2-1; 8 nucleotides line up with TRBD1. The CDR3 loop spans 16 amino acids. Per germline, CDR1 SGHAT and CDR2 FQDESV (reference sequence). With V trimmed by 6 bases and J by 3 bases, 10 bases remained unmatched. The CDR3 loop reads CASSSADRAHYNEQFF. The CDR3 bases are TGTGCCAGCAGTTCAGCGGACAGGGCGCACTACAATGAGCAGTTCTTC.

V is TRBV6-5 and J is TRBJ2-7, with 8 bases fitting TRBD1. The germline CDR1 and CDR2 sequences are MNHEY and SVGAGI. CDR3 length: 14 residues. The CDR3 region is CDSSAGTGRYEQYF. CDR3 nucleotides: TGTGACAGTAGTGCCGGGACAGGACGCTACGAGCAGTACTTC.

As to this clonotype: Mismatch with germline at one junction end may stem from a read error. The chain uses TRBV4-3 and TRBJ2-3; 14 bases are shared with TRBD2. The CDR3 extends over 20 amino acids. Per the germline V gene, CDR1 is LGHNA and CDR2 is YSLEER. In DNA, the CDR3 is TGCGCTAGCAGCCAACATCTTCCCTCCGGGACTAGCGGGAGAGCAGATACGCAGTATTTT. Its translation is CASSQHLPSGTSGRADTQYF.

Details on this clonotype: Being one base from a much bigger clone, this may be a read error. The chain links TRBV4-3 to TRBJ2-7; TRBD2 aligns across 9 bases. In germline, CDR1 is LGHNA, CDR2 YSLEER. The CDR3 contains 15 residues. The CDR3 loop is CASGQERAGGYEQYF. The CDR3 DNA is TGCGCCAGCGGCCAAGAGCGAGCGGGAGGCTACGAGCAGTACTTC.

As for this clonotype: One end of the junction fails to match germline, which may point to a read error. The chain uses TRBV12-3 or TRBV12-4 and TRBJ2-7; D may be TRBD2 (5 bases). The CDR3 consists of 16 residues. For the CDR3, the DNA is TGTGCCAGCAGATTAGTCGCGGGTCTCGGTCTCTATGAGCAGTACTTC. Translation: CASRLVAGLGLYEQYF.

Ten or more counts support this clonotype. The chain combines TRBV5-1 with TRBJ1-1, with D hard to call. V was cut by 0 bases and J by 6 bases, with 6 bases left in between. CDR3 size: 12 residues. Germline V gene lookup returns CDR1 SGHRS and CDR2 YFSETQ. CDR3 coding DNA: TGCGCCAGCAGCTTGGAAGGGTCTGAAGCTTTCTTT. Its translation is CASSLEGSEAFF. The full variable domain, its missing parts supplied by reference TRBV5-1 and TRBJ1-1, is KAGVTQTPRYLIKTRGQQVTLSCSPISGHRSVSWYQQTPGQGLQFLFEYFSETQRNKGNFPGRFSGRQFSNSRSEMNVSTLELGDSALYLCASSLEGSEAFFGQGTRLTVV.